These 2 T cell receptor beta chains were all obtained from the same sample, sequenced in a study of cytomegalovirus exposure and HLA in healthy donors. The PCR ran on 60 Vbeta and 13 Jbeta primers. Using immunoSEQ multiplex PCR, the repertoire was profiled, and TCRdb retains in-frame clones only, with some absent. The repertoire has 160,000 or so clones, over 60% of them found once; the top ten carry 5.7%. The sequenced material came from PBMCs. The receptors shown here come from a man aged 40-50 years in good health and CMV-seronegative.

This clone was seen only once. The chain recombines TRBV2 with TRBJ2-7, with 7 bases matching TRBD2. The germline V gene encodes CDR1 SNHLY and CDR2 FYNNEI. V lost 7 bases to trimming and J lost 7 bases; unmatched junction nucleotides: 10. This CDR3 has 13 amino acids. The CDR3 region is CASKQTGGGEQYF. DNA of the CDR3: TGTGCCAGCAAGCAAACGGGAGGAGGTGAGCAGTACTTC.

The rearrangement uses TRBV14 and TRBJ2-7; the D is unclear. The CDR3 is 13 residues long. Germline-derived CDR1 and CDR2 are SGHDN and FVKESK. The ends were cut back, 1 base at V and 4 bases at J, with 8 bases in the middle. The CDR3 reads CASSQGQVYEQYF. CDR3 bases: TGTGCCAGCAGCCAAGGGCAGGTTTACGAGCAGTACTTC.